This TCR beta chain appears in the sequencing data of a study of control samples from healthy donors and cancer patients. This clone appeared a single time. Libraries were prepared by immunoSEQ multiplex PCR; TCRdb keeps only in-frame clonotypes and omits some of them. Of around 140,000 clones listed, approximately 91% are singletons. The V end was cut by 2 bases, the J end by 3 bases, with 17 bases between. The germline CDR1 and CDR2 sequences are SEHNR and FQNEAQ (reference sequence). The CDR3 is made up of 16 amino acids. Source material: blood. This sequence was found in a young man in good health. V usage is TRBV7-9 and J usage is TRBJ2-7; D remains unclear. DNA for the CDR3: TGTGCCAGCAGCTTAAGGCCTGAGAGTAATCTCTACGAGCAGTACTTC. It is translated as CASSLRPESNLYEQYF.